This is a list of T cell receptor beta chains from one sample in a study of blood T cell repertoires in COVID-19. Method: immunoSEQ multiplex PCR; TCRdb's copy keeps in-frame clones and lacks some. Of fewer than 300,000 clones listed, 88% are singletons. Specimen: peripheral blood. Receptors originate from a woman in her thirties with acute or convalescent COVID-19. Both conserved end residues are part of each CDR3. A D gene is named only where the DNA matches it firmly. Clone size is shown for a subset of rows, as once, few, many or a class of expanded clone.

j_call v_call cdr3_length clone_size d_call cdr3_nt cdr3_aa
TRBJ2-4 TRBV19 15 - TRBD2 TGTGCCAGTAGACCGGGACTAGGAGCCAAAAACATTCAGTACTTC CASRPGLGAKNIQYF
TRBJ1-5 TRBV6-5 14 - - TGTGCCAGCAGCACCGACAGTAGCAATCAGCCCCAGCATTTT CASSTDSSNQPQHF
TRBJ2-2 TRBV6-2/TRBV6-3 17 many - TGTGCCAGCAGCAAGGCAGGGTTCCGGGTTGGAACCGGGGAGCTGTTTTTT CASSKAGFRVGTGELFF
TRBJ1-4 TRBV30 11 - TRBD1 TGTGCCTGGGACAGGGGCAGAAAACTGTTTTTT CAWDRGRKLFF
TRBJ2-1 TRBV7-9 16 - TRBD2 TGTGCCAGCAGCTTTCCGGGACTAGCGGGAGTCAATGAGCAGTTCTTC CASSFPGLAGVNEQFF
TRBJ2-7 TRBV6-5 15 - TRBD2 TGTGCCAGTAAACCGCTAGCGGGAGGTACCTACGAGCAGTACTTC CASKPLAGGTYEQYF
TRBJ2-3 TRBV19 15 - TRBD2 TGTGCCAGTAGTAATAGCGGGAGCCCCCCAGATACGCAGTATTTT CASSNSGSPPDTQYF
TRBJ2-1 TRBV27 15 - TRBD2 TGTGCCAGCAGCCTACTAGCGGACAACGTCGGGGAGCAGTTCTTC CASSLLADNVGEQFF
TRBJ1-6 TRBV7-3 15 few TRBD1 TGTGCCAGCAGCTTACGTGGACAGGGGTCTTCACCCCTCCACTTT CASSLRGQGSSPLHF
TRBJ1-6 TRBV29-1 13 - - TGCAGCGTTGTCCCCAGGGTTGGTTCACCCCTCCACTTT CSVVPRVGSPLHF
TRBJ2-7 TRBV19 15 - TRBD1 TGTGCCAGTAGTGCCGGACAGGGGAGGTTCGACGAGCAGTACTTC CASSAGQGRFDEQYF
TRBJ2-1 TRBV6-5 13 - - TGTGCCAGCAGGCAGCGGAAGAACAGTGAGCAGTTCTTC CASRQRKNSEQFF
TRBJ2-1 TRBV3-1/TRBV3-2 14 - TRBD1 TGTGCCAGCAGCCAAGAGGACAGGGCAAATGAGCAGTTCTTC CASSQEDRANEQFF
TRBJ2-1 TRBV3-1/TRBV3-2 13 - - TGTGCCAGCGGCCGGGAGACCTACAATGAGCAGTTCTTC CASGRETYNEQFF
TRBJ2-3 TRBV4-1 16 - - TGCGCCAGCAGCCAAGATCGCACGCGGGGCGCAGATACGCAGTATTTT CASSQDRTRGADTQYF
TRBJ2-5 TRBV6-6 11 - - TGTGCCAGCAGTCACGAGGAGACCCAGTACTTC CASSHEETQYF
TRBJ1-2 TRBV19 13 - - TGTGCCAGTAGGATCAGGGGCGGCTATGGCTACACCTTC CASRIRGGYGYTF
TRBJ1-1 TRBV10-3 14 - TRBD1 TGTGCCATCAGGGCTGGGACAGGGAGTACTGAAGCTTTCTTT CAIRAGTGSTEAFF
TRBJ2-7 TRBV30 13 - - TGTGCCTGGAGTGTACTAGGGGGGGGCGAGCAGTACTTC CAWSVLGGGEQYF
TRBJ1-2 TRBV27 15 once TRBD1 TGTGCCAGCAGTTTACAAGGACAGGGAAACTATGGCTACACCTTC CASSLQGQGNYGYTF
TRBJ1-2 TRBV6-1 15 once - TGTGCCAGCAGTGAAGATTGGGGGCGCAGCTATGGCTACACCTTC CASSEDWGRSYGYTF
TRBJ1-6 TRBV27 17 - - TGTGCCAGCAGTCCAACAACAGGAAGTTCCTATAATTCACCCCTCCACTTT CASSPTTGSSYNSPLHF
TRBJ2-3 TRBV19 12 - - TGTGCCAGTAGTACCAGGACAGATACGCAGTATTTT CASSTRTDTQYF
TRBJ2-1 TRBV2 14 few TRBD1 TGTGCCAGCACCCCGGGACAGTTTAACAATGAGCAGTTCTTC CASTPGQFNNEQFF
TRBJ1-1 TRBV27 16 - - TGTGCCAGCAGTTTATCCTCGCTGGCGGGGAACACTGAAGCTTTCTTT CASSLSSLAGNTEAFF
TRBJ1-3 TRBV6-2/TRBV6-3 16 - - TGTGCCAGCAGTTACCCCCCAGGAGGGTACGGAAACACCATATATTTT CASSYPPGGYGNTIYF
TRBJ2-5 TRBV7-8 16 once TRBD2 TGTGCCAGCAGCCCGCTTCTAGCGGGAGGACAAGAGACCCAGTACTTC CASSPLLAGGQETQYF
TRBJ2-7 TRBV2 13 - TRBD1 TGTGCCAGCAGTGGGGACAGGAACCACGAGCAGTACTTC CASSGDRNHEQYF
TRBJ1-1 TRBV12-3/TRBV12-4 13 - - TGTGCCAGCAGTTTACTTTTGAACACTGAAGCTTTCTTT CASSLLLNTEAFF
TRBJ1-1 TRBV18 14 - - TGTGCCAGCTCACCCCAGGGAATTAACACTGAAGCTTTCTTT CASSPQGINTEAFF
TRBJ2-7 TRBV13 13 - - TGTGCCAGCAGCTTTGGGGGGGCTGGCGAGCAGTACTTC CASSFGGAGEQYF